The text below deals with one TCR beta chain. The CDR3 is made up of 15 amino acids. After removal of 1 base from V and 9 bases from J, the junction contained 6 bases not matched to a gene. Germline assignment: CDR1 MGHRA and CDR2 YSYEKL. TCRdb's table, derived via immunoSEQ multiplex PCR, lists solely in-frame clones and lacks some. Counted here are about 250,000 clones, around 89% occurring once; the ten biggest clones make up 2% to 3%. This sample was included in a study of blood T cell repertoires in COVID-19. At the level of the study: Whether acute or convalescent, the COVID-19 samples came from the United States, Italy and Spain. Sources were T cells, B-cell-depleted T cells, or PBMCs; the material itself was cDNA or gDNA.

Cohort 3 recovered donors had two negative PCRs, clearance, or symptom resolution. This receptor was obtained from a woman younger than 30 who had recovered from COVID-19. The specimen sequenced was PBMCs or T cells enriched from blood (not recorded which). The chain uses TRBV4-1 and TRBJ1-6, with TRBD1 identical over 7 bases. CDR3 in amino acids: CASSQVPGGASPLHF. The CDR3 bases are TGCGCCAGCAGCCAAGTGCCAGGGGGTGCTTCACCCCTCCACTTT.